The rows below give T cell receptor beta chains drawn from one sample of a study of cytomegalovirus exposure and HLA in healthy donors. The protocol was immunoSEQ multiplex PCR, while the TCRdb copy is restricted to in-frame clones and leaves out a portion. The table records roughly 200,000 clones, 70% to 85% of them present only once. The sequencing sample was made of PBMCs. The source is a woman in her forties in good health and CMV-seronegative. CDR3s include the opening cysteine and the closing phenylalanine or tryptophan. Each record gives: clone size, V gene, D gene, J gene, CDR3 DNA, CDR3 protein. D genes are given only for firm matches. For some rows the clone size is stated as once, few or many, or as a class when expanded; others skip it.

>NA|TRBV9|NA|TRBJ2-3
TGTGCCAGCAGCGTAGATCAGGATAGCACAGATACGCAGTATTTT
CASSVDQDSTDTQYF
>once|TRBV7-9|NA|TRBJ1-1
TGTGCCAGCAGCTTAGCCTCGGAGGGACGGGGCGAAGCTTTCTTT
CASSLASEGRGEAFF
>NA|TRBV11-3|NA|TRBJ1-2
TGTGCCAGCAGCTTAGATCCGGGTCTCGACTATGGCTACACCTTC
CASSLDPGLDYGYTF
>NA|TRBV6-5|TRBD1|TRBJ2-1
TGTGCCAGCAGTTACATCAGGGCAGGGGGCTACAATGAGCAGTTCTTC
CASSYIRAGGYNEQFF
>NA|TRBV5-6|NA|TRBJ1-2
TGTGCCAGCAGCCAGGGCACCTTCTATGGCTACACCTTC
CASSQGTFYGYTF
>NA|TRBV7-9|NA|TRBJ2-7
TGTGCCAGCAGCTTAAGAGAGCTTAACCACTACGAGCAGTACTTC
CASSLRELNHYEQYF
>NA|TRBV12-5|NA|TRBJ1-5
TGTGCTAGTGGCACTAATCAGCCCCAGCATTTT
CASGTNQPQHF
>NA|TRBV7-9|TRBD1|TRBJ1-2
TGTGCCAGCAGCCGGACAGGGTCCAATTCCAACTATGGCTACACCTTC
CASSRTGSNSNYGYTF
>NA|TRBV6-5|NA|TRBJ2-5
TGTGCCAGCAGCCCTTCACAGGTGATCCAAGAGACCCAGTACTTC
CASSPSQVIQETQYF
>NA|TRBV5-1|TRBD1|TRBJ2-3
TGCGCCAGCACCCTCTCCGGGACAGGAGAAGATACGCAGTATTTT
CASTLSGTGEDTQYF
>NA|TRBV6-5|NA|TRBJ2-3
TGTGCCAGCAGTTACTCGGAACTATCACACCTTGCGTATTTT
CASSYSELSHLAYF
>NA|TRBV29-1|NA|TRBJ1-1
TGCAGCGTTCAGGCCCCTACGGTGAACACTGAAGCTTTCTTT
CSVQAPTVNTEAFF
>few|TRBV6-6|NA|TRBJ2-7
TGTGCCAGCAGTTACTCCAGCGGGCACGAGCAGTACTTC
CASSYSSGHEQYF
>NA|TRBV30|NA|TRBJ1-2
TGTGCCTGGAGTGTTAGGGGGATAAGGCATGGCTACACCTTC
CAWSVRGIRHGYTF
>NA|TRBV19|NA|TRBJ2-5
TGTGCCAGTAGTACGAGCCCCCGAGAGACCCAGTACTTC
CASSTSPRETQYF
>NA|TRBV5-1|NA|TRBJ1-1
TGCGCCAGCAGCTTGGGGGACTGGGGCGCTGAAGCTTTCTTT
CASSLGDWGAEAFF
>NA|TRBV11-2|NA|TRBJ1-6
TGTGCCAGCAATTATGATTCACCCCTCCACTTT
CASNYDSPLHF